This entry features one T cell receptor (beta chain) sequence. These data belong to a study of blood T cell repertoires in COVID-19. Study-wide background: Specimens from acute and convalescent COVID-19 originated in the United States, Italy and Spain. The analysed material was cDNA or gDNA that came from T cells, B-cell-depleted T cells, or PBMCs.

Germline V gene lookup returns CDR1 LGHDT and CDR2 YNNKEL (reference sequence). J gave up 0 bases and V 3 bases, and 2 bases lay outside the gene matches. CDR3 size: 15 residues. In the source study's methods: By means of reference gene primer amplification, nucleated cell counts were estimated. Some clones are missing from TCRdb's copy, which holds only in-frame ones; the method was immunoSEQ multiplex PCR. The D gene and trimming were derived from the DNA, and the V and J assignments and clone size from that table. The table lists roughly 100,000 clones, approximately 85% of them singletons. The specimen sequenced was peripheral blood. The chain employs TRBV3-1 (or the pseudogene TRBV3-2) and TRBJ2-1, with TRBD2 matching 7 bases. The receptor comes from a human donor in a cohort sampled during active COVID-19. CDR3 nucleotides: TGTGCCAGCAGCCACCGCGGGAGCTCCTACAATGAGCAGTTCTTC. Translating gives CASSHRGSSYNEQFF.